These 22 T cell receptor beta chains were sequenced from one sample in a study of T cell changes during pregnancy in multiple sclerosis. Libraries were prepared by immunoSEQ multiplex PCR; TCRdb keeps only in-frame clonotypes and omits some of them. The repertoire consists of some 40,000 clones, with roughly 90% occurring once and the leading ten covering 26%. This sample comprised CD8+ T cells from peripheral blood mononuclear cells, obtained before pregnancy. These receptors all come from a female donor with multiple sclerosis, enrolled in a pregnancy study.

This chain connects TRBV9 to TRBJ1-5, with TRBD1 as a possible D gene (6 bases). Germline V gene data show CDR1 as SGDLS and CDR2 as YYNGEE. The V and J ends lost 3 bases and 0 bases respectively, with 7 bases between them. CDR3 length: 14 amino acids. The CDR3 coding sequence is TGTGCCAGCAGCGCAGGGGATAGCAATCAGCCCCAGCATTTT. Translating it yields CASSAGDSNQPQHF.

The rearrangement links TRBV4-1 to TRBJ1-4; D remains ambiguous. Germline lookup yields CDR1 MGHRA and CDR2 YSYEKL. With 1 base removed from V and 7 bases from J, the gap between germline ends came to 13 bases. The CDR3 consists of 15 residues. The CDR3 region is CASSQVPGIGEKLFF. The CDR3 DNA follows: TGCGCCAGCAGCCAAGTACCGGGGATCGGTGAAAAACTGTTTTTT.

This rearrangement joins TRBV29-1 to TRBJ2-7; TRBD2 matches at 10 bases. Per the germline V gene, CDR1 is SQVTM and CDR2 is ANQGSEA. The CDR3 loop spans 15 amino acids. V lost 5 bases and J lost 3; bases outside the gene matches: 10. CDR3 loop: CSVFKAGGPIYEQYF. The CDR3, as DNA: TGCAGCGTTTTTAAAGCGGGAGGGCCTATCTACGAGCAGTACTTC.

The count of this clone is one. The chain carries TRBV7-2 and TRBJ2-1; 7 bases are a match to TRBD2. The germline gives CDR1 SGHTA, CDR2 FQGNSA. The CDR3 contains 17 residues. The V segment lost 2 bases and the J segment 6 bases; nucleotides outside the gene matches: 13. The CDR3 DNA reads TGTGCCAGCAGCTTAAGGGCCTTGTGGGAGGGCCGCAATGAGCAGTTCTTC. It yields the protein CASSLRALWEGRNEQFF.

There are a few counts of this clone. This sequence joins TRBV10-3 and TRBJ1-2; 8 bases are a match to TRBD1. From germline, CDR1 is ENHRY and CDR2 SYGVKD. The V gene end was trimmed by 3 bases and the J gene end by 6 bases; junction bases not matched to a gene: 0. This CDR3 comprises 12 residues. CDR3 in DNA: TGTGCCATCAGTGAACAGGGGGATGGCTACACCTTC. Amino acids: CAISEQGDGYTF.

The chain recombines TRBV13 with TRBJ1-3; D not resolved. The germline V gene encodes CDR1 PRHDT and CDR2 FYEKMQ (reference sequence). The CDR3 is 14 amino acids. Trimming cost V 0 bases and J 5 bases, with 8 bases left between them. The CDR3: CASSLGQPRNTIYF. The CDR3 DNA follows: TGTGCCAGCAGCTTAGGACAACCTCGAAACACCATATATTTT.

The rearrangement links TRBV5-1 to TRBJ2-7; TRBD1 aligns across 9 bases. This CDR3 is 16 amino acids long. The germline V gene encodes CDR1 SGHRS and CDR2 YFSETQ. V lost 0 bases, J lost 2 bases, and 6 bases stayed unmatched. CDR3 protein: CASSLEFDRGAYEQYF. The DNA of the CDR3 is TGCGCCAGCAGCTTGGAATTTGACAGGGGGGCCTACGAGCAGTACTTC. Together with reference TRBV5-1 and TRBJ2-7, the CDR3 gives the full variable domain: KAGVTQTPRYLIKTRGQQVTLSCSPISGHRSVSWYQQTPGQGLQFLFEYFSETQRNKGNFPGRFSGRQFSNSRSEMNVSTLELGDSALYLCASSLEFDRGAYEQYFGPGTRLTVT.

The chain has TRBV5-1 and TRBJ2-3; tentatively, D is TRBD1 (5 bases). The germline CDR1 and CDR2 sequences are SGHRS and YFSETQ. CDR3 size: 14 residues. The V gene lost 2 bases and the J gene lost 6 bases, with 13 bases spanning the gap. The CDR3 sequence: CASSFIQGADTQYF. The CDR3 DNA reads as TGCGCCAGCAGCTTCATCCAGGGCGCCGATACGCAGTATTTT.

This sequence joins TRBV6-5 and TRBJ2-7; TRBD2 might be the D (5 bases). CDR1 is MNHEY, CDR2 SVGAGI, per germline. The length of the CDR3 is 13 residues. V lost 7 bases, J lost 4 bases, and 14 bases lay in between. CDR3 bases: TGTGCCAGCAAAGGTCGTCGGGGATACGAGCAGTACTTC. Encoded protein: CASKGRRGYEQYF.

The rearrangement joins TRBV4-1 to TRBJ2-3, with TRBD2 identical over 10 bases. The CDR3 runs 14 residues. With V trimmed by 5 bases and J by 6 bases, 5 bases remained unmatched. Germline values: CDR1 MGHRA, CDR2 YSYEKL. The CDR3 reads CASSIAGGIDTQYF. The CDR3, as DNA: TGCGCCAGCAGCATAGCGGGGGGCATTGATACGCAGTATTTT.

CDR3 protein: CSARGRGGAFF. The CDR3, as DNA: TGCAGTGCTAGAGGCCGGGGTGGAGCTTTCTTT. V is TRBV20-1 and J is TRBJ1-1; D is uncertain. The CDR3 totals 11 residues. Germline assignment: CDR1 DFQATT and CDR2 SNEGSKA (reference sequence). Trimming took 1 base from V and 10 from J, leaving 10 bases between them.

This chain joins TRBV6-1 and TRBJ1-2; 9 bases map to TRBD1. Germline lookup yields CDR1 MNHNS and CDR2 SASEGT. V lost 6 bases, J lost 8 bases, and 7 bases stayed unmatched. The CDR3 length is 13 residues. The CDR3 sequence: CASSVGTGNGYTF. The DNA for the CDR3 is TGTGCCAGCAGCGTTGGGACAGGGAACGGCTACACCTTC.

The chain carries TRBV5-6 and TRBJ2-3; 7 bases map to TRBD2. Looked up from germline, CDR1 is SGHDT and CDR2 is YYEEEE. V lost 4 bases to trimming and J lost 1 base; unmatched junction nucleotides: 6. The CDR3 length is 15 residues. CDR3 DNA sequence: TGTGCCAGCAGCACCCTAGCGGAGGGCACAGATACGCAGTATTTT. As protein: CASSTLAEGTDTQYF.

The rearrangement uses TRBV28 and TRBJ2-7, with D perhaps TRBD1 (6 bases). The length of the CDR3 is 12 residues. Germline V gene sequence: CDR1 MDHEN, CDR2 SYDVKM. The ends were cut back, 9 bases at V and 4 bases at J, with 13 bases in the middle. CDR3 amino acids: CASSGGRYEQYF. The DNA of the CDR3 is TGTGCCAGTTCTGGGGGCAGGTACGAGCAGTACTTC. The full variable domain, in which reference TRBV28 and TRBJ2-7 provide the parts outside the CDR3, is DVKVTQSSRYLVKRTGEKVFLECVQDMDHENMFWYRQDPGLGLRLIYFSYDVKMKEKGDIPEGYSVSREKKERFSLILESASTNQTSMYLCASSGGRYEQYFGPGTRLTVT.

CDR3: CASSAGPTTGELFF. For the CDR3, the DNA is TGTGCCAGCAGTGCGGGCCCCACCACCGGGGAGCTGTTTTTT. The gene calls are TRBV27 and TRBJ2-2, with D maybe TRBD2 (5 bases). V was cut by 5 bases and J by 4 bases, with 11 bases left in between. Germline V gene lookup returns CDR1 MNHEY and CDR2 SMNVEV (reference sequence). The CDR3 contains 14 residues.

V usage is TRBV2 and J usage is TRBJ2-1; TRBD2 agrees at 8 bases. This CDR3 is built from 17 residues. The J segment lost 1 base and the V segment lost 2 bases, leaving 7 bases of the junction unmatched. From germline, CDR1 is SNHLY and CDR2 FYNNEI. The CDR3 loop is CASSETVAGKSYNEQFF. CDR3 nucleotide sequence: TGTGCCAGCAGTGAAACGGTAGCGGGGAAATCCTACAATGAGCAGTTCTTC. The full variable domain, rest sourced from reference TRBV2 and TRBJ2-1, is EPEVTQTPSHQVTQMGQEVILRCVPISNHLYFYWYRQILGQKVEFLVSFYNNEISEKSEIFDDQFSVERPDGSNFTLKIRSTKLEDSAMYFCASSETVAGKSYNEQFFGPGTRLTVL.

The V and J genes are TRBV7-8 and TRBJ2-1; 8 positions agree with TRBD1. The V and J ends lost 2 bases and 4 bases, in that order; junction bases with no gene match: 1. Germline CDR1 reads SGHVS; CDR2 reads FQNEAQ. The CDR3 contains 14 residues. CDR3 nucleotides: TGTGCCAGCAGCTTAAACAGGGGGTACAATGAGCAGTTCTTC. Its protein product is CASSLNRGYNEQFF.

CDR3 DNA sequence: TGTGCCTCGGCGGACAGGGCCGAAGGCGAGCAGTACTTC. This encodes CASADRAEGEQYF. This chain uses TRBV7-3 with TRBJ2-7; 8 bases match TRBD1. Germline V gives CDR1 SGHTA, CDR2 FQGTGA. This CDR3 contains 13 residues. J was trimmed by 6 bases and V by 11 bases; bases with no gene match: 12.

Only one count was recorded for this clone. This chain joins TRBV13 and TRBJ1-6; weak D call: TRBD1 (5 bases). The CDR3 totals 15 residues. V lost 5 bases to trimming and J lost 7 bases, with 15 bases between them. Germline CDR1 reads PRHDT; CDR2 reads FYEKMQ (reference sequence). CDR3 loop: CASSAAGEGNSPLHF. DNA of the CDR3: TGTGCCAGCAGCGCCGCGGGGGAAGGGAATTCACCCCTCCACTTT.

This sequence joins TRBV2 and TRBJ1-2, with TRBD1 identical over 11 bases. The germline V gene encodes CDR1 SNHLY and CDR2 FYNNEI. With V trimmed by 4 bases and J by 4 bases, 8 bases remained unmatched. CDR3 length: 16 amino acids. CDR3 sequence (DNA): TGTGCCAGCAGTGGGACAGGGGGCAGGATTATCTATGGCTACACCTTC. Its translation is CASSGTGGRIIYGYTF.

The chain couples TRBV5-1 to TRBJ2-3, with TRBD2 identical over 8 bases. The junction had 8 bases not matched to a gene; V was cut back by 3 bases and J by 2 bases. The CDR3 is 16 amino acids. CDR1 SGHRS and CDR2 YFSETQ come from the germline V gene. This CDR3 reads CASSWYREGFTDTQYF. Here the CDR3 DNA reads TGCGCCAGCAGCTGGTATCGGGAGGGATTCACAGATACGCAGTATTTT.

V usage is TRBV5-1 and J usage is TRBJ2-5; 8 bases map to TRBD1. Germline CDR1 SGHRS, CDR2 YFSETQ. J gave up 2 bases and V 1 base, and 7 bases lay outside the gene matches. The CDR3 is 16 residues long. This CDR3 reads CASSLPGDRRQETQYF. Written as DNA, the CDR3 is TGCGCCAGCAGCTTGCCCGGGGACAGGCGACAAGAGACCCAGTACTTC.